This T cell receptor (beta chain) stems from a study of cytomegalovirus exposure and HLA in healthy donors. Clones were sequenced by immunoSEQ multiplex PCR, and TCRdb holds only the in-frame ones, with some missing. The sample records tens of thousands of clones, just under 85% being singletons. V lost 4 bases to trimming and J lost 4 bases; unmatched junction nucleotides: 11. The germline gives CDR1 SGHRS, CDR2 YFSETQ. CDR3 length: 16 amino acids. The rearrangement uses TRBV5-1 and TRBJ2-5; 9 bases align to TRBD1. The receptor was isolated from a man younger than 45 in good health and CMV-seronegative. The sequenced material came from PBMCs. The CDR3 DNA is TGCGCCAGCAGCCCGTCCAGGACAGGGGACATAGAGACCCAGTACTTC. Protein sequence: CASSPSRTGDIETQYF.